A selection of T cell receptor beta chains follows, all from one sample in a study of cytomegalovirus exposure and HLA in healthy donors. TCRdb's table, derived via immunoSEQ multiplex PCR, lists solely in-frame clones and lacks some. The repertoire has 100,000 or so clones, roughly three quarters of them found once; the top ten carry under 4%. Sequencing input: PBMCs. All receptors come from a man aged 30-40 years in good health and CMV-seronegative. CDR3s include the opening cysteine and the closing phenylalanine or tryptophan. The order of the fields is clone size, D gene, J gene, V gene, CDR3 protein, CDR3 DNA. The D gene is left open where the match is weak. The size entry is marked missing in some rows and otherwise reads once, few, many or a size class.

size: -; D: -; J: TRBJ1-4; V: TRBV19; CDR3: CASSTGYPDRGEKLFF; DNA: TGTGCCAGTAGTACAGGATACCCTGATCGGGGGGAAAAACTGTTTTTT
size: -; D: TRBD1; J: TRBJ2-4; V: TRBV6-5; CDR3: CASSFDRGLENIQYF; DNA: TGTGCCAGCAGTTTTGACAGGGGGCTCGAAAACATTCAGTACTTC
size: once; D: TRBD1; J: TRBJ1-1; V: TRBV27; CDR3: CASRWTGGSNTEAFF; DNA: TGTGCCAGCAGGTGGACAGGGGGATCGAACACTGAAGCTTTCTTT
size: -; D: -; J: TRBJ2-2; V: TRBV6-5; CDR3: CASSWTVGRELFF; DNA: TGTGCCAGCTCCTGGACAGTGGGGAGGGAGCTGTTTTTT
size: -; D: -; J: TRBJ2-5; V: TRBV6-5; CDR3: CASSPGGRETQYF; DNA: TGTGCCAGCAGTCCCGGCGGAAGGGAGACCCAGTACTTC
size: -; D: TRBD1; J: TRBJ1-1; V: TRBV28; CDR3: CASSTTGGNTEAFF; DNA: TGTGCCAGCAGTACCACAGGGGGGAACACTGAAGCTTTCTTT
size: -; D: -; J: TRBJ2-1; V: TRBV9; CDR3: CASSVATGGISYNEQFF; DNA: TGTGCCAGCAGCGTAGCTACTGGAGGGATATCCTACAATGAGCAGTTCTTC
size: -; D: -; J: TRBJ2-3; V: TRBV9; CDR3: CASKNTQYF; DNA: TGTGCCAGTAAAAATACGCAGTATTTT
size: -; D: -; J: TRBJ2-1; V: TRBV9; CDR3: CASSVGVGVSYNEQFF; DNA: TGTGCCAGCAGCGTAGGGGTCGGGGTCTCCTACAATGAGCAGTTCTTC
size: -; D: -; J: TRBJ2-6; V: TRBV19; CDR3: CASSPRSSGANGLTF; DNA: TGTGCCAGTAGCCCCAGGAGCTCTGGGGCCAACGGCCTGACTTTC
size: -; D: TRBD1; J: TRBJ1-1; V: TRBV18; CDR3: CASSPQGAGTEAFF; DNA: TGTGCCAGCTCACCACAGGGGGCAGGAACTGAAGCTTTCTTT
size: once; D: -; J: TRBJ1-2; V: TRBV27; CDR3: CASSLTYTIWTEENYGYTF; DNA: TGTGCCAGCAGTTTAACCTATACTATATGGACAGAGGAGAACTATGGCTACACCTTC
size: -; D: TRBD2; J: TRBJ2-5; V: TRBV6-5; CDR3: CASSALTSEGTQYF; DNA: TGTGCCAGCAGCGCCCTAACTAGCGAGGGGACCCAGTACTTC
size: -; D: -; J: TRBJ2-7; V: TRBV7-2; CDR3: CASSLGGRLEQYF; DNA: TGTGCCAGCAGCTTAGGAGGGAGGCTTGAGCAGTACTTC
size: few; D: TRBD2; J: TRBJ2-2; V: TRBV5-6; CDR3: CASSSGLAGGKSVGGELFF; DNA: TGTGCCAGCAGCTCCGGACTAGCGGGAGGGAAGTCGGTCGGCGGGGAGCTGTTTTTT
size: -; D: -; J: TRBJ2-7; V: TRBV21-1; CDR3: CASSSSLLYEQYF; DNA: TGTGCCAGCAGCTCCTCCCTTCTATACGAGCAGTACTTC
size: few; D: TRBD1; J: TRBJ1-1; V: TRBV7-2; CDR3: CASSDNTGGALNTEAFF; DNA: TGTGCCAGCAGCGACAACACAGGGGGCGCCCTGAACACTGAAGCTTTCTTT
size: -; D: TRBD1; J: TRBJ2-1; V: TRBV28; CDR3: CASSLDRVEFF; DNA: TGTGCCAGCAGTTTAGACAGGGTAGAGTTCTTC
size: -; D: TRBD2; J: TRBJ2-1; V: TRBV6-1; CDR3: CASSEGGSFYNEQFF; DNA: TGTGCCAGCAGTGAAGGCGGGAGCTTCTACAATGAGCAGTTCTTC
size: once; D: -; J: TRBJ2-2; V: TRBV29-1; CDR3: CSVKDSLNTGELFF; DNA: TGCAGCGTAAAGGACAGTTTAAACACCGGGGAGCTGTTTTTT
size: -; D: TRBD2; J: TRBJ2-3; V: TRBV18; CDR3: CASSPQWGGSTDTQYF; DNA: TGTGCCAGCTCACCACAATGGGGAGGGAGCACAGATACGCAGTATTTT
size: -; D: -; J: TRBJ2-7; V: TRBV27; CDR3: CASREGYSYEQYF; DNA: TGTGCCAGCAGGGAGGGCTACTCCTACGAGCAGTACTTC
size: few; D: -; J: TRBJ2-7; V: TRBV7-8; CDR3: CASRQGQAYEQYF; DNA: TGTGCCAGCAGGCAGGGGCAGGCCTACGAGCAGTACTTC
size: -; D: TRBD2; J: TRBJ2-1; V: TRBV28; CDR3: CAARTSGRREQFF; DNA: TGTGCCGCGAGGACTAGCGGGCGTCGGGAGCAGTTCTTC
size: -; D: -; J: TRBJ2-1; V: TRBV6-1; CDR3: CASSALGGGGNEQFF; DNA: TGTGCCAGCAGTGCTTTAGGGGGAGGGGGTAATGAGCAGTTCTTC
size: -; D: TRBD2; J: TRBJ2-3; V: TRBV5-1; CDR3: CASSPPLAGGTDTQYF; DNA: TGCGCCAGCAGCCCACCCCTAGCGGGGGGCACAGATACGCAGTATTTT
size: -; D: -; J: TRBJ2-4; V: TRBV4-1; CDR3: CASSQAGSSNIQYF; DNA: TGCGCCAGCAGCCAGGCAGGCAGCTCAAACATTCAGTACTTC
size: -; D: -; J: TRBJ1-2; V: TRBV10-3; CDR3: CAISPGQDYGYTF; DNA: TGTGCCATCAGCCCGGGACAAGACTATGGCTACACCTTC
size: -; D: -; J: TRBJ2-7; V: TRBV4-3; CDR3: CASSQGRDSYEQYF; DNA: TGCGCCAGCAGCCAAGGCAGGGACTCCTACGAGCAGTACTTC
size: -; D: -; J: TRBJ1-1; V: TRBV29-1; CDR3: CSVDRDIKAFF; DNA: TGCAGCGTCGACCGGGACATAAAAGCTTTCTTT
size: -; D: TRBD1; J: TRBJ2-1; V: TRBV30; CDR3: CAWSPPGTGINEQFF; DNA: TGTGCCTGGAGTCCCCCCGGGACAGGGATTAATGAGCAGTTCTTC
size: -; D: TRBD1; J: TRBJ1-3; V: TRBV15; CDR3: CATSREGGTGVDQNTIYF; DNA: TGTGCCACCAGCAGGGAGGGGGGGACAGGAGTTGATCAGAACACCATATATTTT
size: -; D: TRBD1; J: TRBJ1-1; V: TRBV18; CDR3: CASSPQGQRNTEAFF; DNA: TGTGCCAGCTCACCACAGGGACAGAGGAACACTGAAGCTTTCTTT